This T cell receptor (beta chain) was found in a study of molecular identifiers for immune sequencing clone quantification. This CDR3 has 15 residues. The germline gives CDR1 SQVTM, CDR2 ANQGSEA. The J segment lost 2 bases and the V segment lost 1 base, leaving 3 bases of the junction unmatched. In this sample, this clonotype turned up many times. From the PCR reads, TCRdb called clonotypes with MiXCR, one entry per CDR3 protein. The table includes more than 95,000 distinct CDR3 sequences, approximately 24% detected once. The sequenced sample consisted of naive CD8+ T cells from blood, with Jurkat cell RNA spiked in. Subset in this sample: FACS-sorted CD8+CD4-CCR7+CD45RA+ naive T cells. The V gene is TRBV29-1, the J gene TRBJ2-7; 12 bases line up with TRBD2. The source of this sequence is a human donor in good health. Some libraries in this study had Jurkat cell RNA spiked in. The CDR3 bases are TGCAGCGTTGAAGGTCTAGCGGGAGGGCCCTACGAGCAGTACTTC. Translating gives CSVEGLAGGPYEQYF.